This passage covers 21 T cell receptor beta chains from one sample sequenced in a study of T cells after yellow fever vaccination. TCRdb re-analysed the 5' RACE reads in MiXCR, keeping a single row per CDR3 protein. The top ten clones hold about 18% of a sample with roughly 300,000 distinct CDR3 sequences, about 6.6% of them seen once. Sequencing was performed on PBMCs, taken 35 to 50 days after the first yellow fever vaccination. Receptors were obtained from a man between 18 and 29 years old who received the YFV17D yellow fever vaccine.

The V gene is TRBV19, the J gene TRBJ2-1, with D perhaps assigned TRBD1 or TRBD2 (5 bases each). With 7 bases removed from V and 4 bases from J, the gap between germline ends came to 20 bases. Looked up from germline, CDR1 is LNHDA and CDR2 is SQIVND (reference sequence). CDR3 length: 16 residues. The CDR3 sequence is CASTTAVVEGYNEQFF. CDR3 sequence (DNA): TGTGCCAGTACCACGGCGGTGGTAGAGGGGTACAATGAGCAGTTCTTC.

The chain joins TRBV30 to TRBJ2-3, with a tentative D call TRBD1 (5 bases). Trimming shortened V by 8 bases and J by 6 bases, and 18 bases separated the two germline ends. CDR3 length: 13 amino acids. The germline V gene has CDR1 GTSNPN and CDR2 SVGIG (reference sequence). As DNA, the CDR3 is TGTGCCGGGGCCGTAGGCTCCGGGGATACGCAGTATTTT. It translates to CAGAVGSGDTQYF.

This clonotype was seen many times. The chain joins TRBV20-1 to TRBJ2-7; D unresolved. The CDR3 length is 12 residues. Per the germline V gene, CDR1 is DFQATT and CDR2 is SNEGSKA (reference sequence). V lost 4 bases and J 2 bases, leaving 9 bases between the germline ends. The CDR3, as DNA: TGCAGTGCTACCGACGGAACCTACGAGCAGTACTTC. This encodes CSATDGTYEQYF.

This clonotype has more than one count but fewer than ten. This chain's CDR3 is CASSPPRFGMSYEQYV. CDR3 bases: TGTGCCAGCAGCCCCCCCAGGTTCGGGATGTCCTACGAGCAGTACGTC. The chain has TRBV7-3 and TRBJ2-7; possibly TRBD2 for D (5 bases). V gave up 5 bases and J gave up 1 base, with 18 bases separating them. CDR1 and CDR2 from the germline V gene are SGHTA and FQGTGA. The CDR3 is made up of 16 amino acids.

This clonotype was counted at least ten times. J is TRBJ2-7 and V is TRBV7-2, with TRBD2 matching 7 bases. The CDR3 spans 14 residues. Germline CDR1 is SGHTA and CDR2 is FQGNSA. The trim removed 4 bases at V and 0 bases at J, leaving 3 bases unmatched. CDR3 in DNA: TGTGCCAGCAGCTCCTGGACTAGCTCCTACGAGCAGTACTTC. Residues: CASSSWTSSYEQYF.

This clonotype was counted many times. The rearrangement joins TRBV6-1 to TRBJ2-7, with 9 bases fitting TRBD1. Per the germline V gene, CDR1 is MNHNS and CDR2 is SASEGT. The CDR3 totals 13 residues. V gave up 6 bases and J gave up 3 bases; unmatched junction bases: 3. The CDR3 region is CASSRQGVYEQYF. The CDR3 DNA reads TGTGCCAGCAGCCGACAGGGGGTCTACGAGCAGTACTTC.

V usage is TRBV6-5 and J usage is TRBJ1-6; TRBD1 might be the D (6 bases). Germline CDR1 MNHEY, CDR2 SVGAGI. This CDR3 region has 17 residues. Trimming pared 0 bases from V and 2 bases from J, leaving 11 bases between. The CDR3 DNA is TGTGCCAGCAGTTACTCCCGGACAGTCGCCTATAATTCACCCCTCCACTTT. It codes for CASSYSRTVAYNSPLHF.

The gene calls are TRBV20-1 and TRBJ2-3, with a possible D match to TRBD2 (7 bases). The V gene lost 3 bases and the J gene lost 4 bases, with 17 bases spanning the gap. There are 15 residues in the CDR3. CDR1 is DFQATT and CDR2 is SNEGSKA in the germline V gene (reference sequence). CDR3 residues: CSASPTRGAPDTQYF. Written as DNA, the CDR3 is TGCAGTGCTAGTCCGACTCGGGGGGCCCCAGATACGCAGTATTTT.

The chain uses TRBV10-3 and TRBJ1-5; D is possibly TRBD1 (6 bases). Germline V gives CDR1 ENHRY, CDR2 SYGVKD. CDR3 length equals 14 residues. The V end lost 4 bases, the J end lost 7 bases, and 14 bases lay between the germline ends. CDR3 residues: CAISAGTGGQPQHF. The CDR3, as DNA: TGTGCCATCAGTGCCGGGACCGGGGGCCAGCCCCAGCATTTT.

The chain uses TRBV7-2 and TRBJ2-1; D is unresolved. Per germline, CDR1 SGHTA and CDR2 FQGNSA. The CDR3 runs to 12 residues. V was trimmed by 5 bases and J by 5 bases, leaving 7 bases between them. The CDR3 DNA is TGTGCCAGCAGCCCCTGGGACAATGAGCAGTTCTTC. Translation: CASSPWDNEQFF.

This clonotype has only a few counts. The chain is built from TRBV5-1 and TRBJ2-1; 15 bases are shared with TRBD2. The CDR3 extends over 16 amino acids. The V gene end was trimmed by 5 bases and the J gene end by 8 bases; junction bases not matched to a gene: 8. Germline CDR1 SGHRS, CDR2 YFSETQ. The chain's CDR3 is CASSPTGLAGGYEQFF. CDR3 sequence (DNA): TGCGCCAGCAGTCCTACGGGACTAGCGGGGGGATATGAGCAGTTCTTC.

V usage is TRBV18 and J usage is TRBJ1-5; D gene ambiguous. This CDR3 has 12 amino acids. Per the germline V gene, CDR1 is KGHSH and CDR2 is LQKENI. V was shortened by 4 bases and J by 4 bases, with 5 bases between the two germline ends. The CDR3 sequence is CASSRMNQPQHF. The CDR3 nucleotides read TGTGCCAGCTCACGAATGAATCAGCCCCAGCATTTT.

In its sample, this clonotype was seen a few times. The V and J genes are TRBV7-2 and TRBJ2-1; D not certain. Trimming shortened V by 1 base and J by 7 bases, and 8 bases separated the two germline ends. Germline V gives CDR1 SGHTA, CDR2 FQGNSA. The CDR3 has 13 residues. CDR3 loop: CASSLVVRNEQFF. Written as DNA, the CDR3 is TGTGCCAGCAGCTTAGTTGTCCGGAATGAGCAGTTCTTC.

The chain couples TRBV5-1 to TRBJ1-1; 7 positions match TRBD1. V shed 4 bases, J shed 5 bases, and the junction held 5 bases outside the gene matches. CDR3 length: 13 residues. Germline V gene data show CDR1 as SGHRS and CDR2 as YFSETQ. The CDR3 here is CASSVLQGTEAFF. CDR3 sequence (DNA): TGCGCCAGCAGCGTCTTACAGGGGACTGAAGCTTTCTTT. Using reference TRBV5-1 and TRBJ1-1 for the parts outside the CDR3, the full variable domain is KAGVTQTPRYLIKTRGQQVTLSCSPISGHRSVSWYQQTPGQGLQFLFEYFSETQRNKGNFPGRFSGRQFSNSRSEMNVSTLELGDSALYLCASSVLQGTEAFFGQGTRLTVV.

The chain carries TRBV4-3 and TRBJ1-2; D gene ambiguous. The CDR3 extends over 15 amino acids. Germline V gene lookup returns CDR1 LGHNA and CDR2 YSLEER. V was clipped by 0 bases and J by 8 bases, with 16 bases between them. The CDR3 nucleotides are TGCGCCAGCAGCCAAGATCTGATACCATCCCCCGGCTACACCTTC. It yields the protein CASSQDLIPSPGYTF.

This clonotype was observed a few times. J is TRBJ1-2 and V is TRBV6-2 or TRBV6-3; D unresolved. Germline CDR1 reads MNHEY; CDR2 reads SVGEGT. V gave up 6 bases and J gave up 0 bases, with 17 bases separating them. This CDR3 comprises 16 residues. CDR3 DNA sequence: TGTGCCAGCAGCGTCGCGAGTTTAGGAGCTAACTATGGCTACACCTTC. It encodes CASSVASLGANYGYTF.

V gene TRBV12-3 or TRBV12-4 combines with J gene TRBJ2-1, with D possibly TRBD1 on 5 matching bases. Trimming pared 1 base from V and 12 bases from J, leaving 7 bases between. The CDR3 has 11 residues. The CDR3 is CASSLGQGQFF. In DNA form, the CDR3 reads TGTGCCAGCAGTTTAGGGCAGGGGCAGTTCTTC.

This clonotype was counted ten times or more. The J gene is TRBJ2-5, the V gene TRBV4-1; 9 nucleotides agree with TRBD1. Germline CDR1 MGHRA, CDR2 YSYEKL. V trimming: 4 bases; J trimming: 1 base; junction bases outside the gene matches: 10. The CDR3 extends over 17 amino acids. The CDR3 DNA sequence: TGCGCCAGCAGCCCCGGGACAGGGCGGCCCATCCAAGAGACCCAGTACTTC. Translating it yields CASSPGTGRPIQETQYF.

In this sample, this clonotype turned up a few times. DNA for the CDR3: TGTGCCAGCAGCTTAGAGGCGGGGGGGCGGAGAGATACGCAGTATTTT. Protein: CASSLEAGGRRDTQYF. V is TRBV7-2 and J is TRBJ2-3; TRBD2 aligns across 9 bases. The CDR3 is 16 amino acids. V gave up 1 base and J gave up 5 bases; unmatched junction bases: 7. Germline-derived CDR1 and CDR2 are SGHTA and FQGNSA.

This clonotype was detected only a few times. DNA for the CDR3: TGCGCCAGCAGCCCCGGGACGTGGGGGAACACCGGGGAGCTGTTTTTT. Its protein is CASSPGTWGNTGELFF. The chain carries TRBV5-1 and TRBJ2-2; D possibly uses TRBD1 or TRBD2 (5 bases each). Germline values: CDR1 SGHRS, CDR2 YFSETQ. The CDR3 loop spans 16 amino acids. V lost 4 bases, J lost 1 base, and 14 bases lay in between.

The chain combines TRBV20-1 with TRBJ2-1, with D perhaps matching TRBD1 or TRBD2 (6 bases each). The CDR3 runs to 15 residues. Germline assignment: CDR1 DFQATT and CDR2 SNEGSKA (reference sequence). Trimming cost V 6 bases and J 0 bases, with 15 bases left between them. CDR3 sequence (DNA): TGCAGTGCCCGTACGGGGGCCAGCTCCTACAATGAGCAGTTCTTC. This encodes CSARTGASSYNEQFF.